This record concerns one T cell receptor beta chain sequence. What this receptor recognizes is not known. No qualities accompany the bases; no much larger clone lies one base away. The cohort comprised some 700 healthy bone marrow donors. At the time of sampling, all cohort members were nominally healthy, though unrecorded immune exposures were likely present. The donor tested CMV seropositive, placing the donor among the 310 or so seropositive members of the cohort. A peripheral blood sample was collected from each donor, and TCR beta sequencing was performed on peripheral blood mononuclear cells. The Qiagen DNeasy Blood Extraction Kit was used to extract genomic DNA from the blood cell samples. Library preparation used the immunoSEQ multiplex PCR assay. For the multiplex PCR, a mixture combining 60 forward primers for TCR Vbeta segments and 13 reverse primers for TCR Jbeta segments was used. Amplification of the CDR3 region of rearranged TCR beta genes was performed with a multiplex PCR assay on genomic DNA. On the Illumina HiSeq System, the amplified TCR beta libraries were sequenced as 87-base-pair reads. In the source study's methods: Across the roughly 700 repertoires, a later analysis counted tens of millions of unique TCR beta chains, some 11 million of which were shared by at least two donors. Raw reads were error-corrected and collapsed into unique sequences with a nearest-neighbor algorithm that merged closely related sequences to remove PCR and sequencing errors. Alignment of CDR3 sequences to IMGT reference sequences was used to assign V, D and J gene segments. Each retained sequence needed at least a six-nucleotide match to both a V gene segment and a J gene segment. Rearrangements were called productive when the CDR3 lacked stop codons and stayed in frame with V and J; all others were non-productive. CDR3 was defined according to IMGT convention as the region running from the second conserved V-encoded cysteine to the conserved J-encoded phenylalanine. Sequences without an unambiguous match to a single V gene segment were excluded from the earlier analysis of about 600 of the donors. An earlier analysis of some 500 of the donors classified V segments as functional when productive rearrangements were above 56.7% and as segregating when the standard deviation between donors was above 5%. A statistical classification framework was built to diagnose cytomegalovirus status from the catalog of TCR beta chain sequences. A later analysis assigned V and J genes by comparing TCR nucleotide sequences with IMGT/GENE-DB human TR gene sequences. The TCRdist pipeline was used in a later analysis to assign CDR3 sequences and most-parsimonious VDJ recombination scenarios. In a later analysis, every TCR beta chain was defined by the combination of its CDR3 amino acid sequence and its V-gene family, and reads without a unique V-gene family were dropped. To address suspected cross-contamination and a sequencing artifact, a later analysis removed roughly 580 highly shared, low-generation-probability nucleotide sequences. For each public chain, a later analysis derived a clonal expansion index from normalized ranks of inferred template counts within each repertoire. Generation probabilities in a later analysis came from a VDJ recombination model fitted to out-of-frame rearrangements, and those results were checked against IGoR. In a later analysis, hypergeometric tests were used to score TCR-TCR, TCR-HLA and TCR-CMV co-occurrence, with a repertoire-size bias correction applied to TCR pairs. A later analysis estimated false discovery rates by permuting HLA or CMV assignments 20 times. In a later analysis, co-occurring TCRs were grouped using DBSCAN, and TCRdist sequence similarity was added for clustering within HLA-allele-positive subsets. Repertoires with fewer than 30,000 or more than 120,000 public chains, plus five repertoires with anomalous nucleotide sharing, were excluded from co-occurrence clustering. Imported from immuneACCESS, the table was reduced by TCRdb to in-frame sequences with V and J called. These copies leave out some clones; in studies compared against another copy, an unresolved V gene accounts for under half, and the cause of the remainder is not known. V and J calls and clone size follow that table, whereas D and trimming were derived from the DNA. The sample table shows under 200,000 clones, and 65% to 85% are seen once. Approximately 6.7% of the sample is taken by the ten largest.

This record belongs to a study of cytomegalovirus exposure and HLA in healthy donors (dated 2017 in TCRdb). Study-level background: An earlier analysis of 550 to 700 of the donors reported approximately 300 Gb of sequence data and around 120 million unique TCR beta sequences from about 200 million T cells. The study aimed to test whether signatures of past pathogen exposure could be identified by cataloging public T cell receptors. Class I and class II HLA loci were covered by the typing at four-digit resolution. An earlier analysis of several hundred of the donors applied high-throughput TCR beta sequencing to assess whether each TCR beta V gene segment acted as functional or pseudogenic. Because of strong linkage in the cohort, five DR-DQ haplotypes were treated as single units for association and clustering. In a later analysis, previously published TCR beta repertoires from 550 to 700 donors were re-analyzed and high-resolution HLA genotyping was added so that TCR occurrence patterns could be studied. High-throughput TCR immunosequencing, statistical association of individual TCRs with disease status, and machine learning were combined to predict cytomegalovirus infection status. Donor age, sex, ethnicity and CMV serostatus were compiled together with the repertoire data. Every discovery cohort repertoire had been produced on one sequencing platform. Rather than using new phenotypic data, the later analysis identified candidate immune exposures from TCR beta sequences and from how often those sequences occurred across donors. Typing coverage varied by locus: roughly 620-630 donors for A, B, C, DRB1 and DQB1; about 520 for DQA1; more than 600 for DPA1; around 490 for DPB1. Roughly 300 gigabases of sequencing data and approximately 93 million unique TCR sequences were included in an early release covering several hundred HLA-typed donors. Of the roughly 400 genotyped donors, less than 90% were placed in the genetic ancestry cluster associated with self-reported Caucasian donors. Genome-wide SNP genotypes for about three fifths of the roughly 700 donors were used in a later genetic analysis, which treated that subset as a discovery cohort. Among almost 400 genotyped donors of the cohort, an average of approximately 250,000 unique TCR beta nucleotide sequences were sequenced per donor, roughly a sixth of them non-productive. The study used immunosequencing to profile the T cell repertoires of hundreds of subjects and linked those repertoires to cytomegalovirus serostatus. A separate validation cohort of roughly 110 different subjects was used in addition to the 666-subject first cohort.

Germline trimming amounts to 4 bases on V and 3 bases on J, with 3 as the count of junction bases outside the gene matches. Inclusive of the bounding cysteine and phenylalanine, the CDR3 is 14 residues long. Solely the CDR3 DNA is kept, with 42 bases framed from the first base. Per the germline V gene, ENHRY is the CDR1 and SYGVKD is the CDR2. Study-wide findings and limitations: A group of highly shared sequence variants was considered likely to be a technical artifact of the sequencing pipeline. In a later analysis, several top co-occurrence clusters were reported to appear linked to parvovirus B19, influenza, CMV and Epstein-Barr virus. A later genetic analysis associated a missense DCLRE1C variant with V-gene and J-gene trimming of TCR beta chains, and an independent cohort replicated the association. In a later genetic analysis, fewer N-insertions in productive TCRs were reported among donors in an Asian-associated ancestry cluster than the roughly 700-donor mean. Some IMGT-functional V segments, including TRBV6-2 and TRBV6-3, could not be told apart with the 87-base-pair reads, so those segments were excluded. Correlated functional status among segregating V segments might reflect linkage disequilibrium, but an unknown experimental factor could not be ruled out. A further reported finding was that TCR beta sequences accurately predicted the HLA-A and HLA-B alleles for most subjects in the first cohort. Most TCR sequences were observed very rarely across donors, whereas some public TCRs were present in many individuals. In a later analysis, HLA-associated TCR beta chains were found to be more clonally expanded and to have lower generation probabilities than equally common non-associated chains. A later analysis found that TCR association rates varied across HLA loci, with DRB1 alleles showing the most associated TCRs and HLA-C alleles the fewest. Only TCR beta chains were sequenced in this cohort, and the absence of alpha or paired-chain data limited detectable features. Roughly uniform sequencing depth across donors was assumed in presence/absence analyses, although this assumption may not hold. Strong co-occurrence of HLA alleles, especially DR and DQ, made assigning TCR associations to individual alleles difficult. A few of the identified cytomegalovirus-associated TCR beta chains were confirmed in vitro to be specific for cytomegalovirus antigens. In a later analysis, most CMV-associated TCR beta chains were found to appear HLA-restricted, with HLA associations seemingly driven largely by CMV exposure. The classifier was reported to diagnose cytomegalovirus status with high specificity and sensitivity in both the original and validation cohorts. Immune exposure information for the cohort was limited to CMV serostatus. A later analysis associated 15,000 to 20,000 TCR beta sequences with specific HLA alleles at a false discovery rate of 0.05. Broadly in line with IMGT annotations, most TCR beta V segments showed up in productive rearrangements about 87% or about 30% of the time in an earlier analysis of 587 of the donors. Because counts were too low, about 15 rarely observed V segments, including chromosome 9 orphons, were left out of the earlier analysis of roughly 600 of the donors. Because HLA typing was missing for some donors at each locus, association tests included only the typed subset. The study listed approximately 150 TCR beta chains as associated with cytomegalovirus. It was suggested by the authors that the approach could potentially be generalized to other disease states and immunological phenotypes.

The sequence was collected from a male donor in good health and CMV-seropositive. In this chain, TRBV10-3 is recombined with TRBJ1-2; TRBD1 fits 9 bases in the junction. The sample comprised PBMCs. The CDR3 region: CAISVHRGHYGYTF. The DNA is TGTGCCATCAGTGTCCACAGGGGGCACTATGGCTACACCTTC.